This entry features one T cell receptor (beta chain) sequence. What it binds is not known. This entry belongs to a study of OX40 agonist ivuxolimab in advanced cancers. For the study at large: The eligibility criteria allowed prior anti-PD-1, anti-PD-L1 or anti-CTLA-4 therapy, and about 40% had some.

Autoimmune disease history or systemic immunosuppression meant exclusion. Deletions cut 5 bases from V and 8 bases from J, with 15 bases between. Germline CDR1 SGHTA, CDR2 FQGNSA. The CDR3 has 14 residues. Study-wide results and caveats: Expanded clones belonging to CD8+ T cells outnumbered, on average, those of CD4+. No antigen was identified for the clonally expanded peripheral T cells.

Assay: immunoSEQ multiplex PCR; the TCRdb copy retains only in-frame clones and omits some. The sample lists 60,000 to 80,000 clones; roughly 89% were seen once. Sequenced material: CD4+ or CD8+ T cells sorted from blood, taken in a trial of the OX40 agonist ivuxolimab. V and J are TRBV7-2 and TRBJ1-4, with a possible D match to TRBD1 (5 bases). The TCR was taken from an adult with an advanced solid tumor such as melanoma, head and neck, liver or kidney cancer. The CDR3 DNA follows: TGTGCCAGCAGCCCTTCTCAGGGTTTCGAAAAACTGTTTTTT. Translating it yields CASSPSQGFEKLFF.